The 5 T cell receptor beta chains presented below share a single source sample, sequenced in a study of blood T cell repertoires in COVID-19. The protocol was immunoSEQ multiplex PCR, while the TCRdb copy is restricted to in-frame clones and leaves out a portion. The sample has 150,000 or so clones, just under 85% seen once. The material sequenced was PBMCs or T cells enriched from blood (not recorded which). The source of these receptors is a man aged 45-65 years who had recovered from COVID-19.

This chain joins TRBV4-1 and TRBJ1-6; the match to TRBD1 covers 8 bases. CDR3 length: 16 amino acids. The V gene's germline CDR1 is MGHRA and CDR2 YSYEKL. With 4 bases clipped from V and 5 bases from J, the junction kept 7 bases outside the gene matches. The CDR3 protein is CASSLLRTGNNSPLHF. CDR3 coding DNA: TGCGCCAGCAGCCTACTTAGGACAGGGAATAATTCACCCCTCCACTTT.

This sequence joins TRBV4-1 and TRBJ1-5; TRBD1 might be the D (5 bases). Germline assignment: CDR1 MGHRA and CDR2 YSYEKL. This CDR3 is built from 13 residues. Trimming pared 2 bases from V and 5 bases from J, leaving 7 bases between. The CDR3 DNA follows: TGCGCCAGCAGCCAACGGGGGGATCAGCCCCAGCATTTT. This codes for CASSQRGDQPQHF.

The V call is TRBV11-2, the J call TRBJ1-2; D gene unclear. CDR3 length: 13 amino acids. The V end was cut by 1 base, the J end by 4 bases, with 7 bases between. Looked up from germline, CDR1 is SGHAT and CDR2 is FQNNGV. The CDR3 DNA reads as TGTGCCAGCAGCTTAGCAGGAATCTATGGCTACACCTTC. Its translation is CASSLAGIYGYTF.

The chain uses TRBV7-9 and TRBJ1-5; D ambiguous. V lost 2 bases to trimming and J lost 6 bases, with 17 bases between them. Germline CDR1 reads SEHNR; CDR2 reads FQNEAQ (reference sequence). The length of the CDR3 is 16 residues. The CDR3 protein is CASSLSVGQASQPQHF. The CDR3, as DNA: TGTGCCAGCAGCTTATCGGTGGGTCAGGCAAGTCAGCCCCAGCATTTT.

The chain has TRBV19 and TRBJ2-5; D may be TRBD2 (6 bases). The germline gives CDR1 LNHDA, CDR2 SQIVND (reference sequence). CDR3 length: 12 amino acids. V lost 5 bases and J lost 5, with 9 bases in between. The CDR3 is CASSPGGETQYF. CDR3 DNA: TGTGCCAGTAGTCCAGGAGGGGAGACCCAGTACTTC.